The clone carrying this T cell receptor beta chain occurred a few times. At one end the junction does not follow the germline gene, possibly because of a read error. Use of 60 Vbeta and 13 Jbeta primers characterized the PCR. Assay: immunoSEQ multiplex PCR; the TCRdb copy retains only in-frame clones and omits some. The sample comprises 70,000 to 90,000 clones, approximately 75% of which are singletons, and 4% to 5% rests with the top ten. The data were taken from a study of cytomegalovirus exposure and HLA in healthy donors. This CDR3 spans 12 amino acids. Per the germline V gene, CDR1 is SSHAT and CDR2 is FNYEAQ (reference sequence).

The receptor comes from a man in his 60s in good health and CMV-seronegative. Sequenced material: PBMCs. This chain joins TRBV7-7 and TRBJ2-7; TRBD1 matches 8 bases. CDR3 in amino acids: CASSPDRVEQYF. CDR3 in DNA: TGTGCTAGCAGCCCGGACAGGGTCGAGCAGTACTTC.